The present T cell receptor beta chain was sequenced within a study of cytomegalovirus exposure and HLA in healthy donors. Whole-study context: Counted in an early data release were roughly 87 million unique TCRs from HLA-typed donors. Overall study results and limits: In presence/absence analyses, roughly uniform sequencing depth across donors was assumed.

Unmatched junction bases numbered 4, after V lost 8 bases and J lost 1 base. The CDR3 loop spans 14 amino acids. The germline V gene encodes CDR1 SGHTA and CDR2 FQGTGA. Of note for this clone: The antigen remains unidentified.

In the PCR, 60 Vbeta and 13 Jbeta primers were used. The method was immunoSEQ multiplex PCR; TCRdb's version includes in-frame clones alone and lacks a portion of them. The profile shows about 110,000 clones, around 76% of them singletons. The sequenced sample consisted of PBMCs. The receptor comes from a man younger than 45 in good health and CMV-seropositive. This chain uses TRBV7-3 with TRBJ2-2; 7 bases map to TRBD2. The CDR3 is CASGGEENTGELFF. The CDR3 DNA follows: TGTGCCAGCGGGGGGGAGGAGAACACCGGGGAGCTGTTTTTT.